The 10 T cell receptor beta chains presented below share a single source sample, sequenced in a study of OX40 agonist ivuxolimab in advanced cancers. Data came from immunoSEQ multiplex PCR; TCRdb stores just in-frame clones and leaves some out. The table shows tens of thousands of clones, with about 90% occurring only once. The sequencing here drew on CD4+ or CD8+ T cells sorted from blood, taken in a trial of the OX40 agonist ivuxolimab. The receptors were gathered from an adult with an advanced solid tumor such as melanoma, head and neck, liver or kidney cancer.

V is TRBV30 and J is TRBJ2-7, with D tentatively TRBD1 or TRBD2 (5 bases each). Trimming cost V 7 bases and J 2 bases, with 18 bases left between them. This CDR3 comprises 14 residues. Germline V lookup: CDR1 GTSNPN, CDR2 SVGIG (reference sequence). CDR3 in DNA: TGTGCCTCGGGAAGAGGAATAGGGGCCTACGAGCAGTACTTC. This encodes CASGRGIGAYEQYF.

CDR3 residues: CASSSQGGNTEAFF. For the CDR3, the DNA is TGTGCCAGCAGCTCACAGGGGGGGAACACTGAAGCTTTCTTT. The genes are TRBV7-3 and TRBJ1-1; 8 positions agree with TRBD1. The CDR3 is 14 residues long. V shed 4 bases and J 1 base; nucleotides not matched to a gene: 2. CDR1 and CDR2 from the germline V gene are SGHTA and FQGTGA.

V and J are TRBV2 and TRBJ1-1; 7 bases are shared with TRBD1. The CDR3 runs to 14 residues. J lost 14 bases, V lost 6 bases, and 18 bases had no gene match. Looked up from germline, CDR1 is SNHLY and CDR2 is FYNNEI. The CDR3 loop is CASRERTLTGYYFF. The CDR3 DNA reads TGTGCCAGCAGGGAACGTACATTGACAGGGTACTACTTCTTT.

The count of this clone is one. This chain links TRBV18 with TRBJ2-3; maybe TRBD2 (5 bases). V was pared by 0 bases and J by 3 bases, with 10 bases between. CDR3 size: 15 residues. CDR1 KGHSH and CDR2 LQKENI come from the germline V gene. The CDR3 DNA reads TGTGCCAGCTCACCACCGAGCGGTTGGACAGATACGCAGTATTTT. Translating gives CASSPPSGWTDTQYF.

The J gene is TRBJ2-2, the V gene TRBV11-2; D assignment may be TRBD1 or TRBD2 (5 bases each). The CDR3 runs 15 residues. Trimming removed 5 bases at V and 1 base at J, with 11 bases between. The germline CDR1 and CDR2 sequences are SGHAT and FQNNGV. CDR3 nucleotide sequence: TGTGCCAGCAGCCGGGGCGACTTGAACACCGGGGAGCTGTTTTTT. This sequence encodes CASSRGDLNTGELFF. Full variable domain (remainder filled in from reference TRBV11-2 and TRBJ2-2): EAGVAQSPRYKIIEKRQSVAFWCNPISGHATLYWYQQILGQGPKLLIQFQNNGVVDDSQLPKDRFSAERLKGVDSTLKIQPAKLEDSAVYLCASSRGDLNTGELFFGEGSRLTVL.

The V gene is TRBV5-1, the J gene TRBJ2-7; D is unresolved. Trimming took 0 bases from V and 7 from J, leaving 5 bases between them. The CDR3 totals 11 residues. Germline V gene lookup returns CDR1 SGHRS and CDR2 YFSETQ. This CDR3 is CASSLAEEQYF. The CDR3 DNA reads as TGCGCCAGCAGCTTGGCCGAGGAGCAGTACTTC.

V usage is TRBV5-1 and J usage is TRBJ1-4, with TRBD1 as a possible D gene (6 bases). The V end was cut by 0 bases, the J end by 0 bases, with 12 bases between. The CDR3 extends over 17 amino acids. CDR1 and CDR2 from the germline V gene are SGHRS and YFSETQ. CDR3 loop: CASSLAPQGTTNEKLFF. The CDR3 nucleotides read TGCGCCAGCAGCTTGGCCCCGCAGGGGACAACTAATGAAAAACTGTTTTTT.

V usage is TRBV2 and J usage is TRBJ2-3, with D maybe TRBD1 (6 bases). The CDR3 sequence is 15 residues long. V was cut by 6 bases and J by 4 bases, with 17 bases left in between. CDR1 is SNHLY and CDR2 is FYNNEI in the germline V gene. DNA for the CDR3: TGTGCCAGCAGGGCTCTAGTTGGGGGCCCAGATACGCAGTATTTT. Translating gives CASRALVGGPDTQYF.

This clone appeared once. The chain joins TRBV30 to TRBJ1-1, with D possibly matching TRBD1 (6 bases). Germline assignment: CDR1 GTSNPN and CDR2 SVGIG (reference sequence). The CDR3 has 12 amino acids. Trimming pared 5 bases from V and 0 bases from J, leaving 7 bases between. The CDR3 spells CAWGQLNTEAFF. As DNA, the CDR3 is TGTGCCTGGGGACAGTTGAACACTGAAGCTTTCTTT.

This chain connects TRBV30 to TRBJ2-5; the D is unclear. Germline CDR1 reads GTSNPN; CDR2 reads SVGIG (reference sequence). V lost 2 bases, J lost 2 bases, and 12 bases lay in between. CDR3 length equals 14 residues. Written as DNA, the CDR3 is TGTGCCTGGAGTCTGGGCGCCGGGCAAGAGACCCAGTACTTC. Translating gives CAWSLGAGQETQYF. The full variable domain, in which reference TRBV30 and TRBJ2-5 provide the parts outside the CDR3, is SQTIHQWPATLVQPVGSPLSLECTVEGTSNPNLYWYRQAAGRGLQLLFYSVGIGQISSEVPQNLSASRPQDRQFILSSKKLLLSDSGFYLCAWSLGAGQETQYFGPGTRLLVL.